This T cell receptor beta chain was identified in a study of blood T cell repertoires in COVID-19. Across the whole study: Samples representing acute and convalescent COVID-19 were sourced from the United States, Italy and Spain. Sample material is recorded as cDNA or gDNA derived from T cells, B-cell-depleted T cells, or PBMCs.

The method was immunoSEQ multiplex PCR; TCRdb's version includes in-frame clones alone and lacks a portion of them. The table includes hundreds of thousands of clones, 70% to 90% detected once. In terms of age and location, participants ranged from roughly 18 to 95 years and lived in about two dozen US areas. Categorization into cohorts depended on clinical history that participants reported. This clone was seen a single time. Germline-derived CDR1 and CDR2 are SGHDN and FVKESK. This CDR3 is built from 17 residues. The V gene lost 1 base and the J gene lost 1 base, with 14 bases spanning the gap. Sequenced material: PBMCs or T cells enriched from blood (not recorded which). The receptor comes from a man aged 25-40 years who had recovered from COVID-19. The chain carries TRBV14 and TRBJ1-3; no reliable D call. The CDR3 DNA reads TGTGCCAGCAGCCAAGTTGGATATGGGCCTTCTGGAAACACCATATATTTT. Its translation is CASSQVGYGPSGNTIYF.